This T cell receptor beta chain was captured by sequencing in a study of cytomegalovirus exposure and HLA in healthy donors. It was with 60 Vbeta and 13 Jbeta primers that the PCR ran. Using immunoSEQ multiplex PCR, the repertoire was profiled, and TCRdb retains in-frame clones only, with some absent. The sample consists of approximately 73,000 clones, around 60% of them appearing once. About this clone itself: What it binds is not known.

Study observations and caveats: Both high specificity and high sensitivity reportedly marked the classifier's diagnosis of cytomegalovirus status. CMV antigen specificity of a few CMV-associated chains was confirmed in vitro. Data from an earlier analysis indicated that most TCR beta V segments were productive either about 90% or about 30% of the time.

The clonotype was recovered from a man younger than 45 in good health and CMV-seropositive. Sequenced material: PBMCs.

The CDR3 DNA follows: TGTGCCAGTAGTATTCCGCGGGAGGGTGAGCAGTACTTC. Translation: CASSIPREGEQYF. This chain joins TRBV19 and TRBJ2-7, with 9 bases matching TRBD2. The CDR3 covers 13 residues. V lost 3 bases to trimming and J lost 7 bases; unmatched junction nucleotides: 4. The germline gives CDR1 LNHDA, CDR2 SQIVND (reference sequence). Filled out from reference TRBV19 and TRBJ2-7, the complete variable domain reads DGGITQSPKYLFRKEGQNVTLSCEQNLNHDAMYWYRQDPGQGLRLIYYSQIVNDFQKGDIAEGYSVSREKKESFPLTVTSAQKNPTAFYLCASSIPREGEQYFGPGTRLTVT.